These 26 T cell receptor beta chains originate from one sample sequenced in a study of T cells in Graves' hyperthyroidism and ophthalmopathy. The TCR beta CDR3 regions underwent amplification using RNA transcripts as the source. Initially, a first-round RT-PCR of the TCR CDR3 employed the HTBI primer set. TCRdb re-analysed the multiplex PCR reads in MiXCR, keeping a single row per CDR3 protein. The repertoire holds 540,000 or so distinct CDR3 sequences, with about half as singletons. The sequencing input was peripheral blood or thyroid tissue (not recorded which). The receptors stem from an adult woman with Graves' disease, either hyperthyroidism or ophthalmopathy (not recorded which).

Remarks on this clonotype: Being one base from a much bigger clone, this may be a read error. The V call is TRBV5-8, the J call TRBJ2-5, with 11 nucleotides matching TRBD2. This CDR3 has 15 residues. J gave up 7 bases and V 4 bases, and 9 bases lay outside the gene matches. Germline CDR1 reads SGHTS; CDR2 reads YDEGEE. The CDR3 is CASSLIAGGPGTQYF. Written as DNA, the CDR3 is TGTGCCAGCAGCCTCATAGCGGGAGGGCCGGGGACCCAGTACTTC.

The table lists this clonotype with a few counts. The chain carries TRBV7-9 and TRBJ2-5, with TRBD2 identical over 8 bases. Germline V gene data show CDR1 as SEHNR and CDR2 as FQNEAQ (reference sequence). The CDR3 consists of 16 residues. V gave up 2 bases and J gave up 5 bases; unmatched junction bases: 10. The CDR3 region is CASSLSGRIFGETQYF. The CDR3 nucleotides are TGTGCCAGCAGCTTAAGCGGGAGAATCTTCGGGGAGACCCAGTACTTC.

This chain links TRBV7-3 with TRBJ1-4; a possible D gene is TRBD1 (5 bases). Trimming stripped 5 bases from V and 7 bases from J, with 17 bases between. The CDR3 is 15 residues long. Germline V gene lookup returns CDR1 SGHTA and CDR2 FQGTGA. The CDR3 sequence: CASSKLGRGGEKLFF. The CDR3 region has the DNA TGTGCCAGCAGCAAATTGGGACGCGGGGGTGAAAAACTGTTTTTT.

The V and J genes are TRBV2 and TRBJ2-1; 7 positions match TRBD1. J gave up 6 bases and V 5 bases, and 7 bases lay outside the gene matches. The germline V gene encodes CDR1 SNHLY and CDR2 FYNNEI. CDR3 length: 14 residues. The CDR3 loop reads CASSPTGITNEQFF. The CDR3 region has the DNA TGTGCCAGCAGTCCGACAGGGATAACCAATGAGCAGTTCTTC.

The count of this clonotype is one. This chain connects TRBV7-3 to TRBJ1-4; D unclear. The CDR3 spans 13 residues. Germline CDR1 reads SGHTA; CDR2 reads FQGTGA. Trimming left V 2 bases short and J 14 bases short, with 15 bases between. CDR3: CASSLAFGQILFF. The CDR3 DNA follows: TGTGCCAGCAGCTTAGCCTTCGGGCAGATTCTGTTTTTT.

This clonotype appeared once. The V gene is TRBV7-8, the J gene TRBJ2-7, with TRBD2 matching over 15 bases. This CDR3 spans 15 amino acids. Germline CDR1 and CDR2: SGHVS and FQNEAQ. The CDR3 region has the DNA TGTGCTACCGGACTAGCGGGAGGGCCGAATTACGAGCAGTACTTC. Its protein product is CATGLAGGPNYEQYF.

This clonotype was picked up a small number of times. This rearrangement joins TRBV2 to TRBJ1-5, with D tentatively TRBD1 (6 bases). Germline V lookup: CDR1 SNHLY, CDR2 FYNNEI. This CDR3 has 12 residues. Trimming cost V 2 bases and J 13 bases, with 12 bases left between them. For the CDR3, the DNA is TGTGCCAGCAGTGAACAGGGGAGCAATCAGCATTTT. Its protein product is CASSEQGSNQHF.

There are a few counts of this clonotype. A read error may explain this, as a much larger clone is one base away. The chain is built from TRBV10-3 and TRBJ1-5; D is perhaps TRBD1 (5 bases). This CDR3 is 14 amino acids long. Germline V gene sequence: CDR1 ENHRY, CDR2 SYGVKD. This chain's CDR3 is CASSGAQSNQPQHF. In DNA, the CDR3 is TGTGCCAGCAGTGGGGCCCAGAGCAATCAGCCCCAGCATTTT.

Only a few counts were recorded for this clonotype. V gene TRBV7-9 combines with J gene TRBJ1-5; 7 bases match TRBD1. The V gene's germline CDR1 is SEHNR and CDR2 FQNEAQ (reference sequence). V was pared by 3 bases and J by 4 bases, with 6 bases of the junction left unmatched. The CDR3 consists of 15 residues. The CDR3 loop is CASSFGTASNQPQHF. As DNA, the CDR3 is TGTGCCAGCAGCTTTGGGACAGCGAGTAATCAGCCCCAGCATTTT.

The gene calls are TRBV7-9 and TRBJ1-5; 7 nucleotides line up with TRBD1. The trim removed 3 bases at V and 7 bases at J, leaving 6 bases unmatched. The germline gives CDR1 SEHNR, CDR2 FQNEAQ (reference sequence). The CDR3 has 14 residues. In nucleotides, the CDR3 is TGTGCCAGCAGCTTTACAGGGGATCGACAGCCCCAGCATTTT. Protein: CASSFTGDRQPQHF.

This clonotype was seen ten or more times. This chain's CDR3 is CSARDVQRQDTGELFF. In DNA form, the CDR3 reads TGCAGTGCTAGAGATGTACAGAGGCAGGACACCGGGGAGCTGTTTTTT. The chain combines TRBV20-1 with TRBJ2-2; D gene unclear. Germline CDR1 DFQATT, CDR2 SNEGSKA (reference sequence). The V gene lost 0 bases and the J gene lost 3 bases, with 14 bases spanning the gap. The length of the CDR3 is 16 residues.

The chain carries TRBV15 and TRBJ2-7, with 9 bases aligning to TRBD2. V gave up 1 base and J gave up 5 bases; unmatched junction bases: 9. The germline V gene has CDR1 LNHNV and CDR2 YYDKDF (reference sequence). CDR3 length: 16 amino acids. The CDR3 nucleotides are TGTGCCACCAGCAGAGCAGGGCCTAGCGGGGACAACGAGCAGTACTTC. It is translated as CATSRAGPSGDNEQYF.

In the case of this clonotype: The junction departs from germline at one end; a sequencing error may be responsible. This chain connects TRBV10-3 to TRBJ2-2; D gene uncertain. The germline CDR1 and CDR2 sequences are ENHRY and SYGVKD. CDR3 length equals 10 residues. CDR3 amino acids: CAITIGQLFF. CDR3 coding DNA: TGTGCCATCACGATCGGGCAGCTTTTTTTT.

Regarding this clonotype: The conserved closing phenylalanine or tryptophan is absent in this CDR3, likely reflecting a read error. The DNA is left out, because the CDR3 cannot be placed on it with certainty; the CDR3 is given as TCRdb lists it. The CDR3 sequence is CAISVGQNY. This chain connects TRBV10-3 to TRBJ1-4; the D call TRBD1 from the table was never checked on the DNA. CDR1 is ENHRY, CDR2 SYGVKD, per germline. The CDR3 comprises 9 residues, both ends counted.

This chain connects TRBV24-1 to TRBJ2-5; D ambiguous. Trimming pared 1 base from V and 5 bases from J, leaving 7 bases between. Germline values: CDR1 KGHDR, CDR2 SFDVKD. This CDR3 region has 13 residues. The DNA for the CDR3 is TGTGCCACCAGTGATTTCTTGACTGAGACCCAGTACTTC. Its translation: CATSDFLTETQYF.

This clonotype has only a few counts. The gene calls are TRBV12-3 or TRBV12-4 and TRBJ1-2; D remains unclear. Trimming stripped 3 bases from V and 8 bases from J, with 13 bases between. The CDR3 is 13 amino acids. The CDR3 protein is CASSFPGPGGYTF. CDR3 nucleotide sequence: TGTGCCAGCAGTTTTCCAGGTCCCGGAGGCTACACCTTC.

This CDR3 is CASRLGPDPNYGYTF. DNA of the CDR3: TGTGCCAGCAGGTTGGGTCCGGACCCTAACTATGGCTACACCTTC. V is TRBV11-2 and J is TRBJ1-2; no firm D call. The CDR3 has 15 amino acids. V lost 6 bases and J 0 bases, leaving 14 bases between the germline ends. Germline CDR1 reads SGHAT; CDR2 reads FQNNGV.

This sequence joins TRBV7-9 and TRBJ2-7; 8 nucleotides match TRBD2. This CDR3 comprises 13 residues. Germline CDR1 is SEHNR and CDR2 is FQNEAQ (reference sequence). The V segment lost 6 bases and the J segment 4 bases; nucleotides outside the gene matches: 5. The CDR3 DNA is TGTGCCAGCAGGTACAGCGGGAGTTACGAGCAGTACTTC. Translation gives CASRYSGSYEQYF.

This clonotype has at least ten counts. This chain uses TRBV6-2 or TRBV6-3 with TRBJ1-5; TRBD1 might be the D (6 bases). CDR3 length: 14 amino acids. V lost 8 bases, J lost 4 bases, and 15 bases lay in between. CDR1 MNHEY and CDR2 SVGEGT come from the germline V gene. CDR3 amino acids: CASGTPRGNQPQHF. The DNA for the CDR3 is TGTGCCAGCGGGACACCGCGTGGGAATCAGCCCCAGCATTTT.

This clonotype was detected ten times or more. The chain employs TRBV9 and TRBJ1-2; D may be TRBD1 (5 bases). The germline CDR1 and CDR2 sequences are SGDLS and YYNGEE. The CDR3 extends over 14 amino acids. Trimming took 4 bases from V and 5 from J, leaving 15 bases between them. The CDR3 loop reads CASSRDASIYGYTF. In nucleotides, the CDR3 is TGTGCCAGCAGCCGGGACGCCTCAATATATGGCTACACCTTC.

The gene calls are TRBV29-1 and TRBJ1-2; no definite D call. CDR1 is SQVTM, CDR2 ANQGSEA, per germline. The CDR3 is 15 residues long. Trimming left V 3 bases short and J 2 bases short, with 16 bases between. CDR3 residues: CSVDESSFGNYGYTF. CDR3 sequence (DNA): TGCAGCGTTGACGAATCTTCGTTCGGGAACTATGGCTACACCTTC.

This clonotype has only one observation. J is TRBJ1-2 and V is TRBV13; D remains unclear. Germline CDR1 and CDR2: PRHDT and FYEKMQ (reference sequence). The CDR3 has 13 residues. The CDR3 sequence: CARVSVQDYGYTF. DNA of the CDR3: TGTGCTAGAGTATCGGTCCAGGACTATGGCTACACCTTC.

This clonotype was counted only a few times. V gene TRBV5-6 combines with J gene TRBJ2-7; D possibly corresponds to TRBD1 (6 bases). V was pared by 0 bases and J by 7 bases, with 20 bases between. The CDR3 is 16 amino acids. Per germline, CDR1 SGHDT and CDR2 YYEEEE. The CDR3 loop is CASSLEWAGARREQYF. For the CDR3, the DNA is TGTGCCAGCAGCTTGGAGTGGGCAGGGGCACGGCGGGAGCAGTACTTC.

This clonotype came up a few times. This chain joins TRBV19 and TRBJ1-5; D is unclear. This CDR3 region has 14 residues. Germline V CDR1 and CDR2: LNHDA, SQIVND (reference sequence). With 7 bases removed from V and 2 bases from J, the gap between germline ends came to 12 bases. CDR3 nucleotide sequence: TGTGCCAGTACCAGAGGAATGGGCAATCAGCCCCAGCATTTT. The encoded protein is CASTRGMGNQPQHF. Supplemented by reference TRBV19 and TRBJ1-5, the full variable domain reads DGGITQSPKYLFRKEGQNVTLSCEQNLNHDAMYWYRQDPGQGLRLIYYSQIVNDFQKGDIAEGYSVSREKKESFPLTVTSAQKNPTAFYLCASTRGMGNQPQHFGDGTRLSIL.

This clonotype was counted at least ten times. DNA of the CDR3: TGTGCCAGCAGTTACTCGGGGACAGGGCTCTATGGCTACACCTTC. Translated, it gives CASSYSGTGLYGYTF. The rearrangement joins TRBV6-5 to TRBJ1-2, with TRBD1 identical over 9 bases. This CDR3 comprises 15 residues. Trimming removed 0 bases from V and 4 bases from J; junction bases left unmatched: 3. Germline CDR1 reads MNHEY; CDR2 reads SVGAGI.

This clonotype has at least ten counts. The chain joins TRBV6-6 to TRBJ2-6; D is uncertain. This CDR3 comprises 16 residues. V was clipped by 5 bases and J by 0 bases, with 11 bases between them. CDR1 is MNHNY, CDR2 SVGAGI, per germline (reference sequence). The DNA of the CDR3 is TGTGCCAGCAGTAATGATATAGGCTCTGGGGCCAACGTCCTGACTTTC. Encoded protein: CASSNDIGSGANVLTF.